Given below is one T cell receptor beta chain in context. Method: immunoSEQ multiplex PCR; TCRdb's copy keeps in-frame clones and lacks some. The table shows 37,000 or so clones, with around 90% occurring only once. The CDR3 has 14 residues. With 4 bases removed from V and 0 bases from J, the gap between germline ends came to 10 bases. Per germline, CDR1 SGHDT and CDR2 YYEEEE. This specimen belongs to a study of graft-versus-host responses after intestinal transplantation. The authors processed graft tissue to release intraepithelial and lamina propria lymphocytes. Sequencing was performed on ileum tissue, taken around seven months after intestinal transplant. The chain carries TRBV5-6 and TRBJ1-2; unclear D gene. The sequence was collected from a human patient who received an intestinal transplant, so some T cells may come from the graft donor. The CDR3 sequence is CASSVGRTNYGYTF. CDR3 nucleotides: TGTGCCAGCAGCGTAGGGAGGACTAACTATGGCTACACCTTC.